The rows below give T cell receptor beta chains drawn from one sample of a study of shared clonotypes between healthy human individuals. TCRdb keeps only in-frame clones here, not all; method: immunoSEQ multiplex PCR. This repertoire shows a few million clones, 80% to 95% found once; its top ten account for around 1.7%. The source material was naive CD8+ T cells from PBMCs. The receptors derive from a man aged 18 to 30 in good health. Some clones in this sample may be carry-over from other donors' samples. Each CDR3 is given with its conserved first and last residue. The D gene is left open where the match is weak.

d_call	j_call	cdr3_length	v_call	cdr3_aa
TRBD1	TRBJ2-3	15	TRBV7-3	CASSFTGGVTDTQYF
NA	TRBJ2-5	13	TRBV2	CASKDRREETQYF
NA	TRBJ2-1	13	TRBV6-5	CASSYSDGDEQFF
NA	TRBJ2-3	14	TRBV28	CASSRGAVTDTQYF
NA	TRBJ2-2	14	TRBV27	CAIKSPGLAGELFF
TRBD1	TRBJ1-5	15	TRBV19	CASSTWTGIDQPQHF
TRBD1	TRBJ1-2	16	TRBV27	CASSTRDRVGGYGYTF
NA	TRBJ1-2	12	TRBV7-6	CASSYGREGYTF
NA	TRBJ1-4	15	TRBV9	CASSVSGATNEKLFF
NA	TRBJ2-1	15	TRBV27	CASSFGSRSYNEQFF
NA	TRBJ2-7	15	TRBV5-5	CASSLEGAHTYEQYF
NA	TRBJ1-4	14	TRBV5-6	CASSLAGVNEKLFF
NA	TRBJ2-2	14	TRBV6-5	CASSYSASTGELFF
TRBD2	TRBJ2-1	17	TRBV10-3	CAISEPGLAGGGDEQFF
NA	TRBJ1-1	14	TRBV16	CASSQSAGSGEAFF
TRBD2	TRBJ2-1	18	TRBV12-5	CASGSPNPGTSGRVEQFF
NA	TRBJ1-2	15	TRBV4-1	CASSQPLALTYGYTF